The 5 T cell receptor beta chains listed next were all sequenced from one sample in a study of blood T cell repertoires in COVID-19. TCRdb keeps only in-frame clones here, not all; method: immunoSEQ multiplex PCR. The sample lists 150,000 to 200,000 clones; 80% to 85% were seen once. The specimen sequenced was PBMCs or T cells enriched from blood (not recorded which). The receptors stem from a woman in her fifties or sixties who had recovered from COVID-19.

The rearrangement joins TRBV29-1 to TRBJ2-1, with 7 bases lining up with TRBD2. This CDR3 contains 14 residues. Trimming cost V 4 bases and J 7 bases; bases outside gene matches: 10. CDR1 SQVTM and CDR2 ANQGSEA come from the germline V gene. The CDR3 DNA sequence: TGCAGCGTTGGACTAGCCGTTCCTGGGAATGAGCAGTTCTTC. Translation: CSVGLAVPGNEQFF.

The J gene is TRBJ2-1, the V gene TRBV28; 8 bases agree with TRBD2. The CDR3 has 16 residues. The V gene's germline CDR1 is MDHEN and CDR2 SYDVKM. V shed 2 bases and J 4 bases; nucleotides not matched to a gene: 7. For the CDR3, the DNA is TGTGCCAGCAGTTTAATGGGAGCGGGAGTATACAATGAGCAGTTCTTC. It specifies CASSLMGAGVYNEQFF.

The rearrangement uses TRBV5-1 and TRBJ2-7, with 8 bases fitting TRBD1. CDR1 and CDR2 from the germline V gene are SGHRS and YFSETQ. J gave up 1 base and V 3 bases, and 12 bases lay outside the gene matches. This CDR3 spans 17 amino acids. The CDR3, as DNA: TGCGCCAGCAGCTGGCTACCTCAGGGGGCTGAGTCCTACGAGCAGTACTTC. Encoded protein: CASSWLPQGAESYEQYF.

The V gene is TRBV29-1, the J gene TRBJ2-3; TRBD1 might be the D (6 bases). Germline V gene sequence: CDR1 SQVTM, CDR2 ANQGSEA. Trimming removed 6 bases from V and 0 bases from J, with 19 bases in between. The CDR3 is 16 residues long. DNA of the CDR3: TGCAGCGTCCCCAGGGGTAGTTTTGGTAGCACAGATACGCAGTATTTT. This encodes CSVPRGSFGSTDTQYF.

This rearrangement joins TRBV18 to TRBJ2-3; TRBD2 matches 8 bases. This CDR3 contains 18 residues. J gave up 1 base and V 2 bases, and 11 bases lay outside the gene matches. Germline CDR1 reads KGHSH; CDR2 reads LQKENI. Here the CDR3 DNA reads TGTGCCAGCTCACCATTAGCGGCAGGACTAGCCGGCACAGATACGCAGTATTTT. It is translated as CASSPLAAGLAGTDTQYF.